These T cell receptor beta chains were read from a single sample in a study of blood T cell repertoires in COVID-19. The repertoire was sequenced with immunoSEQ multiplex PCR; TCRdb's copy has only in-frame clones and lacks some. Among approximately 360,000 clones, roughly four fifths were seen once, and the ten largest hold over 4.5%. The sequencing input was PBMCs or T cells enriched from blood (not recorded which). Receptors originate from a woman aged 50 to 60 who had recovered from COVID-19. Each CDR3 is given with its conserved first and last residue. A D gene is named only where the DNA matches it firmly. Size is omitted from some rows. Given values are once, few, many or a class for expanded clones.

J gene: TRBJ2-7
V gene: TRBV11-3
CDR3 length: 13
D gene: NA
clone size: NA
CDR3 protein: CASSLAGGGEQYF
CDR3 DNA: TGTGCCAGCAGCTTAGCGGGGGGCGGCGAGCAGTACTTC

J gene: TRBJ2-5
V gene: TRBV7-3
CDR3 length: 14
D gene: NA
clone size: NA
CDR3 protein: CASSQTGPQETQYF
CDR3 DNA: TGTGCCAGCAGCCAGACAGGTCCCCAAGAGACCCAGTACTTC

J gene: TRBJ1-2
V gene: TRBV4-3
CDR3 length: 15
D gene: NA
clone size: NA
CDR3 protein: CASSPSSLPGGGYTF
CDR3 DNA: TGCGCCAGCAGCCCCTCGAGCCTCCCGGGTGGAGGCTACACCTTC

J gene: TRBJ1-1
V gene: TRBV6-5
CDR3 length: 15
D gene: TRBD1
clone size: NA
CDR3 protein: CASSYSTGLNTEAFF
CDR3 DNA: TGTGCCAGCAGTTACTCGACAGGGTTGAACACTGAAGCTTTCTTT

J gene: TRBJ2-1
V gene: TRBV5-1
CDR3 length: 15
D gene: TRBD1
clone size: few
CDR3 protein: CASSRRDSSYNEQFF
CDR3 DNA: TGCGCCAGCAGCCGCCGGGACAGCTCCTACAATGAGCAGTTCTTC

J gene: TRBJ2-6
V gene: TRBV11-2
CDR3 length: 14
D gene: NA
clone size: NA
CDR3 protein: CASQPGGRANVLTF
CDR3 DNA: TGTGCCAGCCAGCCAGGGGGGAGGGCCAACGTCCTGACTTTC

J gene: TRBJ1-5
V gene: TRBV12-3/TRBV12-4
CDR3 length: 13
D gene: NA
clone size: NA
CDR3 protein: CASSLNANQPQHF
CDR3 DNA: TGTGCCAGCAGTTTAAACGCGAATCAGCCCCAGCATTTT

J gene: TRBJ1-1
V gene: TRBV30
CDR3 length: 17
D gene: NA
clone size: NA
CDR3 protein: CAWSVLTGARPNTEAFF
CDR3 DNA: TGTGCCTGGAGTGTACTTACTGGGGCACGACCGAACACTGAAGCTTTCTTT

J gene: TRBJ2-1
V gene: TRBV10-1
CDR3 length: 18
D gene: TRBD2
clone size: NA
CDR3 protein: CASSPTPPSGGVHNEQFF
CDR3 DNA: TGCGCCAGCAGCCCTACCCCCCCCAGCGGGGGCGTTCACAATGAGCAGTTCTTC

J gene: TRBJ1-5
V gene: TRBV6-2/TRBV6-3
CDR3 length: 15
D gene: TRBD1
clone size: once
CDR3 protein: CASSGDRGVNQPQHF
CDR3 DNA: TGTGCCAGCAGTGGGGACAGGGGTGTCAATCAGCCCCAGCATTTT

J gene: TRBJ1-2
V gene: TRBV10-3
CDR3 length: 15
D gene: TRBD1
clone size: NA
CDR3 protein: CAISETGQGDYGYTF
CDR3 DNA: TGTGCCATCAGTGAGACCGGACAGGGGGACTATGGCTACACCTTC

J gene: TRBJ1-6
V gene: TRBV4-2
CDR3 length: 17
D gene: NA
clone size: NA
CDR3 protein: CASSQDFRSSYNSPLHF
CDR3 DNA: TGTGCCAGCAGCCAAGATTTCAGAAGCTCCTATAATTCACCCCTCCACTTT

J gene: TRBJ2-7
V gene: TRBV27
CDR3 length: 14
D gene: TRBD1
clone size: NA
CDR3 protein: CASSPGGQGLAQYF
CDR3 DNA: TGTGCCAGCAGTCCGGGGGGACAGGGTCTTGCGCAGTACTTC

J gene: TRBJ2-1
V gene: TRBV5-4
CDR3 length: 16
D gene: TRBD2
clone size: NA
CDR3 protein: CASSLTGTSRYNEQFF
CDR3 DNA: TGTGCCAGCAGCCTAACCGGGACTAGCCGCTACAATGAGCAGTTCTTC

J gene: TRBJ2-2
V gene: TRBV7-2
CDR3 length: 14
D gene: NA
clone size: NA
CDR3 protein: CASSLDLATGELFF
CDR3 DNA: TGTGCCAGCAGCTTAGATCTTGCGACCGGGGAGCTGTTTTTT

J gene: TRBJ1-2
V gene: TRBV5-1
CDR3 length: 14
D gene: TRBD1
clone size: NA
CDR3 protein: CASSWDGQGGGYTF
CDR3 DNA: TGCGCCAGCAGCTGGGATGGACAGGGTGGCGGCTACACCTTC

J gene: TRBJ1-5
V gene: TRBV19
CDR3 length: 15
D gene: NA
clone size: once
CDR3 protein: CASSISPGSNQPQHF
CDR3 DNA: TGTGCCAGTAGTATATCCCCGGGGAGCAATCAGCCCCAGCATTTT

J gene: TRBJ2-7
V gene: TRBV5-6
CDR3 length: 13
D gene: NA
clone size: once
CDR3 protein: CASSGGTSYEQYF
CDR3 DNA: TGTGCCAGCAGCGGGGGGACCTCCTACGAGCAGTACTTC

J gene: TRBJ2-5
V gene: TRBV5-5
CDR3 length: 15
D gene: NA
clone size: NA
CDR3 protein: CASSSAWERAVTQYF
CDR3 DNA: TGTGCCAGCAGCTCCGCCTGGGAGAGGGCGGTGACCCAGTACTTC

J gene: TRBJ2-5
V gene: TRBV5-6
CDR3 length: 15
D gene: NA
clone size: NA
CDR3 protein: CASSKTPTGYETQYF
CDR3 DNA: TGTGCCAGCAGCAAAACGCCTACAGGGTACGAGACCCAGTACTTC

J gene: TRBJ1-1
V gene: TRBV19
CDR3 length: 16
D gene: NA
clone size: NA
CDR3 protein: CASSIIFFPEDTEAFF
CDR3 DNA: TGTGCCAGTAGTATAATTTTTTTCCCGGAGGACACTGAAGCTTTCTTT

J gene: TRBJ2-2
V gene: TRBV6-4
CDR3 length: 16
D gene: NA
clone size: NA
CDR3 protein: CASSDYLAKNTGELFF
CDR3 DNA: TGTGCCAGCAGTGACTACCTAGCGAAAAACACCGGGGAGCTGTTTTTT

J gene: TRBJ1-2
V gene: TRBV5-4
CDR3 length: 14
D gene: NA
clone size: NA
CDR3 protein: CASSAQGQLSGYTF
CDR3 DNA: TGTGCCAGCAGCGCTCAGGGGCAGTTATCTGGCTACACCTTC

J gene: TRBJ1-6
V gene: TRBV28
CDR3 length: 15
D gene: TRBD1
clone size: once
CDR3 protein: CASSLRAGGRSPLHF
CDR3 DNA: TGTGCCAGCAGTTTAAGGGCAGGGGGCAGATCACCCCTCCACTTT

J gene: TRBJ2-7
V gene: TRBV5-1
CDR3 length: 17
D gene: TRBD2
clone size: NA
CDR3 protein: CASSLEGLAGGSYEQYF
CDR3 DNA: TGCGCCAGCAGCCTGGAAGGTTTAGCGGGAGGTTCCTACGAGCAGTACTTC

J gene: TRBJ1-5
V gene: TRBV5-6
CDR3 length: 14
D gene: NA
clone size: NA
CDR3 protein: CASSSLYSNQPQHF
CDR3 DNA: TGTGCCAGCAGCTCCTTATATAGCAATCAGCCCCAGCATTTT

J gene: TRBJ2-1
V gene: TRBV19
CDR3 length: 14
D gene: TRBD1
clone size: NA
CDR3 protein: CASSRWTGYNEQFF
CDR3 DNA: TGTGCCAGTAGTCGGTGGACAGGGTATAATGAGCAGTTCTTC

J gene: TRBJ2-2
V gene: TRBV6-6
CDR3 length: 16
D gene: NA
clone size: NA
CDR3 protein: CASSMRSASNTGELFF
CDR3 DNA: TGTGCCAGCAGTATGCGTAGCGCTTCGAACACCGGGGAGCTGTTTTTT

J gene: TRBJ2-3
V gene: TRBV5-5
CDR3 length: 15
D gene: TRBD2
clone size: NA
CDR3 protein: CASSGPGGVTDTQYF
CDR3 DNA: TGTGCCAGCAGCGGACCCGGGGGGGTCACAGATACGCAGTATTTT

J gene: TRBJ2-3
V gene: TRBV7-3
CDR3 length: 16
D gene: TRBD2
clone size: NA
CDR3 protein: CASSLHGGASTDTQYF
CDR3 DNA: TGTGCCAGCAGCTTACACGGGGGGGCGAGTACAGATACGCAGTATTTT

J gene: TRBJ1-5
V gene: TRBV7-8
CDR3 length: 15
D gene: NA
clone size: NA
CDR3 protein: CASSLADWVNQPQHF
CDR3 DNA: TGTGCCAGCAGCTTAGCAGACTGGGTTAATCAGCCCCAGCATTTT

J gene: TRBJ2-1
V gene: TRBV19
CDR3 length: 16
D gene: TRBD2
clone size: once
CDR3 protein: CASSIKPGLGSNEQFF
CDR3 DNA: TGTGCCAGTAGCATCAAACCGGGACTAGGTTCCAATGAGCAGTTCTTC

J gene: TRBJ1-1
V gene: TRBV14
CDR3 length: 14
D gene: TRBD1
clone size: NA
CDR3 protein: CASSNQGAVTEAFF
CDR3 DNA: TGTGCCAGCAGCAACCAGGGGGCAGTAACTGAAGCTTTCTTT

J gene: TRBJ1-2
V gene: TRBV6-2/TRBV6-3
CDR3 length: 15
D gene: TRBD1
clone size: NA
CDR3 protein: CASSLRDRGAYGYTF
CDR3 DNA: TGTGCCAGCAGTCTCCGGGACAGGGGGGCCTATGGCTACACCTTC

J gene: TRBJ1-1
V gene: TRBV4-3
CDR3 length: 15
D gene: NA
clone size: NA
CDR3 protein: CASSQEPGGWAEAFF
CDR3 DNA: TGCGCCAGCAGCCAAGAGCCCGGCGGTTGGGCTGAAGCTTTCTTT

J gene: TRBJ2-7
V gene: TRBV18
CDR3 length: 14
D gene: NA
clone size: NA
CDR3 protein: CASSPPAGAYEQYF
CDR3 DNA: TGTGCCAGCTCACCTCCCGCAGGCGCCTACGAGCAGTACTTC

J gene: TRBJ1-6
V gene: TRBV2
CDR3 length: 15
D gene: NA
clone size: NA
CDR3 protein: CASIADAGVGSPLHF
CDR3 DNA: TGTGCCAGCATCGCCGACGCGGGGGTTGGTTCACCCCTCCACTTT

J gene: TRBJ1-1
V gene: TRBV3-1/TRBV3-2
CDR3 length: 12
D gene: NA
clone size: NA
CDR3 protein: CASSQDDRVAFF
CDR3 DNA: TGTGCCAGCAGCCAAGATGACAGAGTCGCTTTCTTT

J gene: TRBJ2-1
V gene: TRBV2
CDR3 length: 15
D gene: TRBD2
clone size: NA
CDR3 protein: CASSPLLAGANEQFF
CDR3 DNA: TGTGCCAGCTCCCCCCTACTAGCGGGAGCAAATGAGCAGTTCTTC

J gene: TRBJ2-3
V gene: TRBV30
CDR3 length: 14
D gene: TRBD1
clone size: NA
CDR3 protein: CAWSVGGPPDTQYF
CDR3 DNA: TGTGCCTGGAGTGTAGGGGGCCCCCCAGATACGCAGTATTTT

J gene: TRBJ2-3
V gene: TRBV20-1
CDR3 length: 14
D gene: NA
clone size: NA
CDR3 protein: CSASSSLATDTQYF
CDR3 DNA: TGCAGTGCTAGTTCTAGTCTAGCGACAGATACGCAGTATTTT